This TCR beta chain appears in the sequencing data of a study of blood T cell repertoires in COVID-19. For the study at large: Nucleic acid was either cDNA or gDNA, and it came from T cells, B-cell-depleted T cells, or PBMCs.

TCRdb's copy holds only in-frame clones and misses some; the assay was immunoSEQ multiplex PCR. In the table there are some 390,000 clones, about 87% of which are singletons. This CDR3 has 12 amino acids. Trimming removed 4 bases at V and 10 bases at J, with 8 bases between. Germline assignment: CDR1 MDHEN and CDR2 SYDVKM. Sequencing input: peripheral blood. The V call is TRBV28, the J call TRBJ1-6, with D possibly matching TRBD1 (5 bases). This TCR was recovered from a human donor in a cohort sampled during active COVID-19. CDR3 sequence reads: CASSSTVSPLHF. The CDR3 nucleotides are TGTGCCAGCAGTTCGACAGTCTCACCCCTCCACTTT.